This is a list of T cell receptor beta chains from one sample in a study of T-cell reconstitution after alpha-beta-depleted transplantation in children. MiXCR, run by TCRdb on the PCR reads, gives a single entry per CDR3 protein. The table lists some 600,000 distinct CDR3 sequences, approximately 16% of them singletons, with 1.1% in the top ten. Sequences were derived from PBMCs from the stem cell graft donor, sampled from the stem cell graft. The origin of the receptors is a human donor who donated a stem cell graft to a child with acute myeloid leukemia. Both conserved end residues are trimmed from each CDR3.

V,CDR3
TRBV7-9,ASSLVRDREAF
TRBV19,ASSHTGGNQPQH
TRBV4-2,ASSQGTSDTGELF
TRBV20-1,SARPTGGLETQY
TRBV12-3/TRBV12-4,ASNQRGGYNEQF
TRBV15,ATSRFGQGASGYT
TRBV12-3/TRBV12-4,ASRGDRKAHEQY
TRBV27,ASSLAGVGKETQY
TRBV5-6,ASSLLGNSYNEQF
TRBV24-1,ATRESGGASGTQY
TRBV30,AWADRSYTEAF
TRBV12-3/TRBV12-4,ASIGGGWQF
TRBV28,ASTRAENTGELF
TRBV27,ASRSGALSNQPQH
TRBV7-2,ASSPGGQGLYTEAF
TRBV9,ASSGSRDSLLTEAF
TRBV6-1,ASSFTQGWHTEAF
TRBV7-2,ASSFSGESYNSPLH
TRBV12-3/TRBV12-4,ATHLERGRNTGELF
TRBV20-1,SASSTSNTEAF
TRBV7-6,ASSKGVDQPQH
TRBV24-1,ATGGLAQETQY
TRBV5-6,ASSFGTGTADTQY
TRBV20-1,SARGFPDTQY
TRBV12-3/TRBV12-4,ASSPPIRFGGGLRDTEAF
TRBV20-1,SARGAWEVGEQY
TRBV10-1,ASSLQGPVDTQY
TRBV6-5,ASSYLDTGVRYEQY
TRBV11-3,ASRETGTPQETQY
TRBV5-6,ASSLYTSTDTQY
TRBV5-1,ASSLEASPRGPVADTQY
TRBV9,ASLGRDNEQF
TRBV6-1,ASSRTGTGIHEQY
TRBV5-6,ASSLVAGYNEQF
TRBV12-3/TRBV12-4,ASSPPRDNGYNEQF
TRBV7-9,ASSLTWDRERAF
TRBV20-1,SAPGDAHEQY
TRBV20-1,SAERVAQSINYGYT
TRBV7-2,ASSFKGTGWAF
TRBV25-1,ASSWPGTSGYEQY
TRBV3-1,ACSLVVPSSGGTYEQY
TRBV7-6,ASSTGTASGNTIY
TRBV7-6,ASSLNVGTPVANEQF
TRBV15,ATRSEGSSGNTIY
TRBV10-3,AISPTGDTGELF
TRBV6-5,ASRAANTEAF
TRBV20-1,SARDLKGADEQF
TRBV12-3/TRBV12-4,ASSLTSGEGTQY
TRBV18,ASSPQAGAPHEQY
TRBV12-3/TRBV12-4,ASRQPSSYEQY
TRBV6-5,ASSYGQGIFGNTIY
TRBV29-1,SVDRPKGEQY
TRBV11-2,ASSFTQAGNIQY
TRBV10-3,AISGLQGRNTEAF
TRBV7-2,ASSRSVGGRPEAF
TRBV2,ASSAGIGTNTGELF
TRBV7-2,ASSAMGLEETQY
TRBV4-3,ASSQDSTGSYEQY
TRBV20-1,SARDYSGRGQYEQY